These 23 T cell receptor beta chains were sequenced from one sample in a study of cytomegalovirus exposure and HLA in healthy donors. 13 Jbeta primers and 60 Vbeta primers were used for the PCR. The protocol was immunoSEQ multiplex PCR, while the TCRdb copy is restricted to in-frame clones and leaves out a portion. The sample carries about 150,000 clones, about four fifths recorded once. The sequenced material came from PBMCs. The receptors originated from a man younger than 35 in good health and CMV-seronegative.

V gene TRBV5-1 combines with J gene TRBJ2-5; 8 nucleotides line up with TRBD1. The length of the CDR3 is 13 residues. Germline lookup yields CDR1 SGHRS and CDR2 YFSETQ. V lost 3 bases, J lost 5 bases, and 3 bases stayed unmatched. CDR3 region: CASSSGGGETQYF. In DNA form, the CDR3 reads TGCGCCAGCAGCTCAGGGGGCGGGGAGACCCAGTACTTC.

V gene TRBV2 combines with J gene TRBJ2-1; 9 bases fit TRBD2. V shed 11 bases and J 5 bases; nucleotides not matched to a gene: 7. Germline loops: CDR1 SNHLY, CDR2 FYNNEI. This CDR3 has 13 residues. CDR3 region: CAGTGTSNNEQFF. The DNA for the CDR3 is TGTGCCGGGACCGGGACTAGCAACAATGAGCAGTTCTTC.

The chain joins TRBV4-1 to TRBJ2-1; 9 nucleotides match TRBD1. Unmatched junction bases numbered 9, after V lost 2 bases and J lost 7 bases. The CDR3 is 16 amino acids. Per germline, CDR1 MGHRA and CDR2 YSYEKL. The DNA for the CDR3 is TGCGCCAGCAGCCAATCCCACAGGGGGCTTGAGAATGAGCAGTTCTTC. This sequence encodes CASSQSHRGLENEQFF.

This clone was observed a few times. CDR3: CASSQGEKRQAMVETQYF. CDR3 DNA sequence: TGTGCCAGCAGCCAAGGGGAAAAAAGACAGGCTATGGTGGAGACCCAGTACTTC. The gene calls are TRBV4-2 and TRBJ2-5, with D perhaps matching TRBD1 (6 bases). The CDR3 totals 18 residues. Germline CDR1 is LGHNA and CDR2 is YNFKEQ. V was cut by 1 base and J by 5 bases, with 23 bases left in between.

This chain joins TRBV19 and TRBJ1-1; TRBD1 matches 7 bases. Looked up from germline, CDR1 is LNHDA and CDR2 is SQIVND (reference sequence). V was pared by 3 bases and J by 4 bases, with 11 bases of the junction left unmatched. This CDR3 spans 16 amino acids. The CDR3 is CASSIGVTGQITEAFF. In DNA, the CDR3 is TGTGCCAGTAGTATCGGCGTGACGGGACAGATCACTGAAGCTTTCTTT. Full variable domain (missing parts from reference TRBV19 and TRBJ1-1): DGGITQSPKYLFRKEGQNVTLSCEQNLNHDAMYWYRQDPGQGLRLIYYSQIVNDFQKGDIAEGYSVSREKKESFPLTVTSAQKNPTAFYLCASSIGVTGQITEAFFGQGTRLTVV.

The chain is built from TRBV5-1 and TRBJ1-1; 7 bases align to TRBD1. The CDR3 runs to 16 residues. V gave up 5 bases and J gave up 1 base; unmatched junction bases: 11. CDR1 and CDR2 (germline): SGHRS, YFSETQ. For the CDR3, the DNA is TGCGCCAGCAGGGAGGGGTCAGGGGGGTCGAACACTGAAGCTTTCTTT. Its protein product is CASREGSGGSNTEAFF. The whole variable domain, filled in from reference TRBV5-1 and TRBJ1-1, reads KAGVTQTPRYLIKTRGQQVTLSCSPISGHRSVSWYQQTPGQGLQFLFEYFSETQRNKGNFPGRFSGRQFSNSRSEMNVSTLELGDSALYLCASREGSGGSNTEAFFGQGTRLTVV.

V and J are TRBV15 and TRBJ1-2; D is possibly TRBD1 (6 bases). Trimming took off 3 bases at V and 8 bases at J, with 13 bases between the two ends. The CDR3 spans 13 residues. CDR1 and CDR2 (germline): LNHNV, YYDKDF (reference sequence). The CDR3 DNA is TGTGCCACCAGCAGGGTCGGTGGGGGCGGCTACACCTTC. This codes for CATSRVGGGGYTF.

This CDR3 is CASSQAKGRVDTQYF. In DNA form, the CDR3 reads TGTGCCAGCAGCCAAGCAAAGGGGCGCGTAGATACGCAGTATTTT. The chain uses TRBV4-2 and TRBJ2-3; TRBD1 might be the D (5 bases). Germline CDR1 LGHNA, CDR2 YNFKEQ. Trimming stripped 1 base from V and 5 bases from J, with 13 bases between. The CDR3 contains 15 residues.

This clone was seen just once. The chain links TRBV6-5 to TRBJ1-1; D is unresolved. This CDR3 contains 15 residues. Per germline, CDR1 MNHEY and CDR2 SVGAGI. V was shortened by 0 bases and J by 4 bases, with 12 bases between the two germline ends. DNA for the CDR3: TGTGCCAGCAGTTACTCGAGGTCCCCGAGCACTGAAGCTTTCTTT. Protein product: CASSYSRSPSTEAFF.

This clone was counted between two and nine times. CDR3 residues: CASSDSEDSHTGELFF. The CDR3, as DNA: TGTGCCAGCAGTGACTCAGAAGACTCCCACACCGGGGAGCTGTTTTTT. The chain recombines TRBV6-4 with TRBJ2-2, with unresolved D. Germline assignment: CDR1 MRHNA and CDR2 SNTAGT. There are 16 residues in the CDR3. V was trimmed by 0 bases and J by 3 bases, leaving 11 bases between them.

For the CDR3, the DNA is TGTGCCAGCCTTAGTCCGTCGAGCGGGGGGTGGTCCTACAATGAGCAGTTCTTC. Amino acids: CASLSPSSGGWSYNEQFF. The chain carries TRBV7-2 and TRBJ2-1; 9 positions agree with TRBD2. Per the germline V gene, CDR1 is SGHTA and CDR2 is FQGNSA. The CDR3 contains 18 residues. The J segment lost 1 base and the V segment lost 8 bases, leaving 15 bases of the junction unmatched.

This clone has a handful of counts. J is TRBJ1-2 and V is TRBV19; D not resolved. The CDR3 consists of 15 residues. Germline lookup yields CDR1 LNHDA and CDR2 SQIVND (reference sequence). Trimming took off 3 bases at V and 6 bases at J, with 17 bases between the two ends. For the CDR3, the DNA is TGTGCCAGTAGTATCCGAGGGCCCGGGAAAGATGGCTACACCTTC. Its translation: CASSIRGPGKDGYTF.

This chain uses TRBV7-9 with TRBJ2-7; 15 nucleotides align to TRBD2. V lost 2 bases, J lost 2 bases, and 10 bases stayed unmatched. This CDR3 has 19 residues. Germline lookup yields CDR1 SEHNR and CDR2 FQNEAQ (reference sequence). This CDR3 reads CASSLPGLAGGSGTYEQYF. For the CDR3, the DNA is TGTGCCAGCAGCTTACCGGGACTAGCGGGGGGATCGGGGACCTACGAGCAGTACTTC.

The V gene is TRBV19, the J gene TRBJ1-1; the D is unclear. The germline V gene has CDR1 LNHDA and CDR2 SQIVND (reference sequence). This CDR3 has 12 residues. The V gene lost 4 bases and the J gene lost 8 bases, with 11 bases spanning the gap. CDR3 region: CASSNPGGEAFF. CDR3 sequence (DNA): TGTGCCAGTAGTAATCCGGGCGGGGAAGCTTTCTTT.

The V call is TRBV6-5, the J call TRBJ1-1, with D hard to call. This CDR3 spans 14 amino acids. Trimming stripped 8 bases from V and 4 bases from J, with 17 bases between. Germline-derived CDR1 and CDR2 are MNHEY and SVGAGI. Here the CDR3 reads CASAMAQGLTEAFF. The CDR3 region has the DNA TGTGCCAGCGCTATGGCTCAAGGACTCACTGAAGCTTTCTTT.

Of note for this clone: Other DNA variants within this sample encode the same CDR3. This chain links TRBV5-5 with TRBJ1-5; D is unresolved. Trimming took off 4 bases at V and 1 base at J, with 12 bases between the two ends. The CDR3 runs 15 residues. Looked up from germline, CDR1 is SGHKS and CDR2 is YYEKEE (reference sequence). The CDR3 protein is CASSQIGGSNQPQHF. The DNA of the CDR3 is TGTGCCAGCAGCCAGATCGGAGGGAGCAATCAGCCCCAGCATTTT. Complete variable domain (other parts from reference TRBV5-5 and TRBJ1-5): DAGVTQSPTHLIKTRGQQVTLRCSPISGHKSVSWYQQVLGQGPQFIFQYYEKEERGRGNFPDRFSARQFPNYSSELNVNALLLGDSALYLCASSQIGGSNQPQHFGDGTRLSIL.

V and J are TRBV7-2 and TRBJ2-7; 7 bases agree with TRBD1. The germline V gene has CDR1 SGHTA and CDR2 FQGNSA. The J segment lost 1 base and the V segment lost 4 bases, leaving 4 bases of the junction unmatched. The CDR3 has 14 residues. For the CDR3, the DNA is TGTGCCAGCAGCTGGGGACAGAGATCCTACGAGCAGTACTTC. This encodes CASSWGQRSYEQYF.

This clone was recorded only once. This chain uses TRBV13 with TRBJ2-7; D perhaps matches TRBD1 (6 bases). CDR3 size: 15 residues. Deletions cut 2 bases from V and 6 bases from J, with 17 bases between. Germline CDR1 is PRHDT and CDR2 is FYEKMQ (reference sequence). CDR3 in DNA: TGTGCCAGCAGCTTATACCCCCCTGAAGGGGGCGAGCAGTACTTC. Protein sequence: CASSLYPPEGGEQYF.

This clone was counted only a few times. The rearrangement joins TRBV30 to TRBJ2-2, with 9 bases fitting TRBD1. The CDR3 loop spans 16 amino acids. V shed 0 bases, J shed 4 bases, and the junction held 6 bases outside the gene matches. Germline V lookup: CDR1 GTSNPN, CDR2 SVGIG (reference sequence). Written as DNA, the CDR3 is TGTGCCTGGAGTGTGACGGGGACAGGGTCCACCGGGGAGCTGTTTTTT. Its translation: CAWSVTGTGSTGELFF.

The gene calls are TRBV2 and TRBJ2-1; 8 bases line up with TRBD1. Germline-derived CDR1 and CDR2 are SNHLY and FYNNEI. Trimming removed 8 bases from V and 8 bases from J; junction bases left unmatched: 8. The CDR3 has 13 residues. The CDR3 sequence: CASETGGFYEQFF. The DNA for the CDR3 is TGTGCCAGCGAAACAGGGGGTTTCTATGAGCAGTTCTTC.

CDR3 nucleotide sequence: TGTGCCAGCATCAGGGCTATATCCTCGGCAACTGAAGCTTTCTTT. Its protein is CASIRAISSATEAFF. The V and J genes are TRBV6-1 and TRBJ1-1, with D possibly being TRBD1 (5 bases). The germline V and J ends were trimmed by 7 bases and 5 bases, with 20 bases remaining between them. In germline, CDR1 is MNHNS, CDR2 SASEGT. The CDR3 consists of 15 residues.

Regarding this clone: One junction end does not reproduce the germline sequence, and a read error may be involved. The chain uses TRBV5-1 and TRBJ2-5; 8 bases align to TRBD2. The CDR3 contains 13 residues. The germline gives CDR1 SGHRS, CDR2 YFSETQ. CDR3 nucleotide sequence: TGCGCCAGCCGGGGGGGACCCCAAGAGACCCTGCACTTC. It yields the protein CASRGGPQETLHF.

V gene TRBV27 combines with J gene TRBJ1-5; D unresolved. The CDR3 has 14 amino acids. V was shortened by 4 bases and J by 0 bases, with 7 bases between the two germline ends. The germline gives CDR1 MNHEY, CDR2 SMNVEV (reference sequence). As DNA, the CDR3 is TGTGCCAGCAGTTCCGGGTATAGCAATCAGCCCCAGCATTTT. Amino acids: CASSSGYSNQPQHF.